Given below is one T cell receptor (beta chain) in context. This sample was taken from a study of T cell responses to AZD1222 COVID-19 vaccine. Generated by immunoSEQ multiplex PCR, the TCRdb table keeps only in-frame clones and is missing some. The sample holds about 85,000 clones, about 91% seen once. The TCR comes from an adult who received the AZD1222 COVID-19 vaccine. The material was peripheral blood, obtained 28 days after the second AZD1222 dose.

For the CDR3, the DNA is TGTGCCAGCAGCTTAGGTAGCGGGGGAGAACAAGAGACCCAGTACTTC. Translated, it gives CASSLGSGGEQETQYF. The chain couples TRBV7-2 to TRBJ2-5, with TRBD2 identical over 9 bases. J was trimmed by 2 bases and V by 1 base; bases with no gene match: 5. The CDR3 consists of 16 residues. Germline CDR1 reads SGHTA; CDR2 reads FQGNSA. The full variable domain, its missing parts supplied by reference TRBV7-2 and TRBJ2-5, is GAGVSQSPSNKVTEKGKDVELRCDPISGHTALYWYRQSLGQGLEFLIYFQGNSAPDKSGLPSDRFSAERTGGSVSTLTIQRTQQEDSAVYLCASSLGSGGEQETQYFGPGTRLLVL.